The 27 T cell receptor beta chains in this list originate from one sample, sequenced in a study of T cell repertoires in cytomegalovirus infection. MiXCR, run by TCRdb on the reads, gives a single entry per CDR3 protein. The sample consists of hundreds of thousands of distinct CDR3 sequences, about 24% of them appearing once. The sequenced sample was CD8+ T cells from PBMCs. Receptors originate from a human donor in good health (CMV status not recorded). Some clones in this sample may be carry-over from other donors' samples.

The V gene is TRBV20-1, the J gene TRBJ1-2; D gene uncertain. CDR3 size: 11 residues. Germline V gives CDR1 DFQATT, CDR2 SNEGSKA (reference sequence). Between the trimmed V and J ends, which lost 2 bases and 8 bases, there was a span of 9 bases. DNA of the CDR3: TGCAGTGCTAGATCACCGGAGGGCTACACCTTC. Amino acid sequence: CSARSPEGYTF.

In its sample, this clonotype was seen a few times. The V and J genes are TRBV12-3 or TRBV12-4 and TRBJ1-1; the D gene is possibly TRBD1 (5 bases). V shed 7 bases and J shed 4 bases, with 16 bases lying between them. The CDR3 covers 14 residues. CDR3 DNA sequence: TGTGCCAGCATCGAAACCCAAGGGGTCACTGAAGCTTTCTTT. As protein: CASIETQGVTEAFF.

Details on this clonotype: A read error may be the cause here, since a much bigger clone is one base away. The V call is TRBV6-1, the J call TRBJ2-1, with D unresolved. CDR3 length: 15 amino acids. Germline-derived CDR1 and CDR2 are MNHNS and SASEGT. The CDR3 reads CTSSELMGSYNEQFF. CDR3 in DNA: TGTACCAGCAGTGAACTGATGGGCTCCTACAATGAGCAGTTCTTC.

The rearrangement uses TRBV2 and TRBJ2-1; 11 bases are shared with TRBD2. The CDR3 has 17 residues. In germline, CDR1 is SNHLY, CDR2 FYNNEI. V was pared by 6 bases and J by 6 bases, with 13 bases of the junction left unmatched. DNA for the CDR3: TGTGCCAGCAGCTCTACTAGCGGGAGAGAGTGGGGCAATGAGCAGTTCTTC. Translating it yields CASSSTSGREWGNEQFF.

A few counts support this clonotype. The chain uses TRBV20-1 and TRBJ2-7; the D is unclear. The germline V and J ends were trimmed by 0 bases and 2 bases, with 8 bases remaining between them. Germline values: CDR1 DFQATT, CDR2 SNEGSKA (reference sequence). The CDR3 consists of 13 residues. CDR3 sequence (DNA): TGCAGTGCTAGAGATAAGAGACCCTACGAGCAGTACGTC. It yields the protein CSARDKRPYEQYV.

The V gene is TRBV25-1, the J gene TRBJ2-7; a possible D gene is TRBD1 (6 bases). The CDR3 consists of 17 residues. Trimming shortened V by 1 base and J by 4 bases, and 20 bases separated the two germline ends. Germline lookup yields CDR1 MGHDK and CDR2 SYGVNS. CDR3 region: CASSESGRQEVGYEQYV. The CDR3 DNA is TGTGCCAGCAGTGAATCGGGGAGACAGGAGGTAGGGTACGAGCAGTACGTC.

The chain has TRBV19 and TRBJ1-1; 9 bases agree with TRBD1. CDR1 is LNHDA, CDR2 SQIVND, per germline (reference sequence). The CDR3 loop spans 14 amino acids. Trimming took 7 bases from V and 2 from J; bases not matched to a gene: 5. The CDR3 sequence: CASTWGQGNTEAFF. The CDR3 bases are TGTGCCAGTACCTGGGGACAGGGTAACACTGAAGCTTTCTTT.

This clonotype has a count of ten or more. The chain is built from TRBV12-3 or TRBV12-4 and TRBJ2-1, with 7 bases matching TRBD1. V shed 0 bases and J 2 bases; nucleotides not matched to a gene: 7. The CDR3 extends over 17 amino acids. CDR3 in DNA: TGTGCCAGCAGTTTAGCCCAGACAGGGTCTCCCTACAATGAGCAGTTCTTC. Residues: CASSLAQTGSPYNEQFF.

This clonotype showed up many times. V is TRBV6-5 and J is TRBJ1-2; D is uncertain. The CDR3 is 14 amino acids. V was trimmed by 5 bases and J by 10 bases, leaving 20 bases between them. CDR1 and CDR2 (germline): MNHEY, SVGAGI. This chain's CDR3 is CASSPAGIDEVYTF. The CDR3 DNA sequence: TGTGCCAGCAGTCCCGCCGGGATAGATGAAGTCTACACCTTC.

In this sample, this clonotype turned up a few times. The rearrangement joins TRBV29-1 to TRBJ2-7; D tentatively fits TRBD1 or TRBD2 (5 bases each). The CDR3 runs to 13 residues. Between the trimmed V and J ends, which lost 6 bases and 5 bases, there was a span of 17 bases. Germline V gene sequence: CDR1 SQVTM, CDR2 ANQGSEA. The CDR3 spells CSVVFVGAHEQYV. In nucleotides, the CDR3 is TGCAGCGTCGTGTTTGTCGGGGCCCACGAGCAGTACGTC.

The chain uses TRBV19 and TRBJ1-5, with D possibly matching TRBD1 (5 bases). V was pared by 7 bases and J by 3 bases, with 10 bases between. This CDR3 is 13 amino acids long. Germline assignment: CDR1 LNHDA and CDR2 SQIVND (reference sequence). The CDR3: CASKGRDNQPQHF. The CDR3, as DNA: TGTGCCAGTAAAGGCAGGGACAATCAGCCCCAGCATTTT.

This clonotype was picked up a small number of times. The V and J genes are TRBV7-8 and TRBJ1-1, with a tentative D call TRBD1 (5 bases). Germline V gene sequence: CDR1 SGHVS, CDR2 FQNEAQ. The CDR3 is 12 amino acids. Deletions cut 5 bases from V and 4 bases from J, with 8 bases between. The CDR3 here is CASSLRVTEAFF. The DNA for the CDR3 is TGTGCCAGCAGCCTCAGGGTCACTGAAGCTTTCTTT.

In this sample, this clonotype turned up many times. The CDR3 region is CASSGTSGGGPTGELFF. CDR3 nucleotides: TGTGCCAGCAGTGGGACTAGCGGGGGGGGACCCACCGGGGAGCTGTTTTTT. The chain joins TRBV28 to TRBJ2-2, with 16 positions matching TRBD2. Germline loops: CDR1 MDHEN, CDR2 SYDVKM. This CDR3 spans 17 amino acids. V trimming: 5 bases; J trimming: 4 bases; junction bases outside the gene matches: 4.

This clonotype has ten or more counts. The chain links TRBV12-3 or TRBV12-4 to TRBJ1-1; 7 nucleotides agree with TRBD1. The ends lost 3 bases at V and 0 bases at J; junction bases unmatched: 4. There are 15 residues in the CDR3. CDR3 sequence: CASSLTGRLNTEAFF. CDR3 coding DNA: TGTGCCAGCAGTTTGACAGGGAGATTGAACACTGAAGCTTTCTTT.

The genes are TRBV2 and TRBJ2-3; the match to TRBD1 covers 7 bases. The CDR3 is 15 residues long. V was clipped by 5 bases and J by 0 bases; unmatched bases: 5. Per germline, CDR1 SNHLY and CDR2 FYNNEI. CDR3 region: CASSYRGTSTDTQYF. As DNA, the CDR3 is TGTGCCAGCAGTTACAGGGGAACTAGCACAGATACGCAGTATTTT.

CDR3 amino acids: CAISEARETTDTQYF. The CDR3 nucleotides are TGTGCCATCAGTGAAGCTCGGGAAACGACAGATACGCAGTATTTT. The chain employs TRBV10-3 and TRBJ2-3, with D possibly being TRBD2 (5 bases). From germline, CDR1 is ENHRY and CDR2 SYGVKD. The CDR3 has 15 amino acids. V lost 3 bases and J 3 bases, leaving 13 bases between the germline ends.

CDR3 DNA sequence: TGCAGTGCGGACGGGAGAGGCTACGAGCAGTACTTC. This sequence encodes CSADGRGYEQYF. The V call is TRBV20-1, the J call TRBJ2-7; tentative D call: TRBD2 (6 bases). This CDR3 comprises 12 residues. Per the germline V gene, CDR1 is DFQATT and CDR2 is SNEGSKA (reference sequence). V dropped 6 bases and J dropped 3 bases, with 12 bases sitting between them.

This clonotype was detected a few times. The J gene is TRBJ2-1, the V gene TRBV29-1; 10 bases line up with TRBD2. V lost 2 bases, J lost 7 bases, and 5 bases stayed unmatched. This CDR3 contains 14 residues. Germline lookup yields CDR1 SQVTM and CDR2 ANQGSEA. CDR3: CSVEIAGGVNEQFF. The CDR3 DNA follows: TGCAGCGTTGAAATAGCGGGGGGTGTAAATGAGCAGTTCTTC.

This clonotype occurred a few times. The chain joins TRBV7-9 to TRBJ2-3; 8 bases map to TRBD2. Germline CDR1 is SEHNR and CDR2 is FQNEAQ (reference sequence). The length of the CDR3 is 14 residues. The V gene end was trimmed by 5 bases and the J gene end by 3 bases; junction bases not matched to a gene: 4. The CDR3 is CASSPERGTDTQYF. CDR3 bases: TGTGCCAGCAGCCCAGAGCGGGGGACAGATACGCAGTATTTT. The full variable domain, rest sourced from reference TRBV7-9 and TRBJ2-3, is DTGVSQNPRHKITKRGQNVTFRCDPISEHNRLYWYRQTLGQGPEFLTYFQNEAQLEKSRLLSDRFSAERPKGSFSTLEIQRTEQGDSAMYLCASSPERGTDTQYFGPGTRLTVL.

This clonotype occurred a few times. This chain connects TRBV27 to TRBJ2-1, with 9 bases aligning to TRBD1. CDR1 is MNHEY and CDR2 is SMNVEV in the germline V gene (reference sequence). Trimming at V came to 11 bases and at J to 2 bases, leaving 7 bases not matched to a gene. The CDR3 covers 14 residues. CDR3 sequence: CAAARTGAYNEQFF. The CDR3, as DNA: TGTGCCGCCGCGAGGACAGGGGCCTACAATGAGCAGTTCTTC.

This chain connects TRBV28 to TRBJ2-7; D perhaps matches TRBD2 (5 bases). V was pared by 6 bases and J by 0 bases, with 9 bases between. The CDR3 contains 13 residues. The germline gives CDR1 MDHEN, CDR2 SYDVKM. The CDR3 loop is CASRPTSSYEQYF. The CDR3 DNA sequence: TGTGCCAGCAGGCCCACTAGCTCCTACGAGCAGTACTTC.

The chain is built from TRBV20-1 and TRBJ2-2; 7 bases map to TRBD1. Per germline, CDR1 DFQATT and CDR2 SNEGSKA (reference sequence). CDR3 size: 15 residues. Unmatched junction bases numbered 9, after V lost 6 bases and J lost 2 bases. This CDR3 reads CSAKGKGANTGELFF. The CDR3 DNA is TGCAGTGCCAAGGGAAAGGGGGCCAACACCGGGGAGCTGTTTTTT.

This clonotype appeared a single time. A much more abundant neighbour one base away suggests this may be a read error. CDR3 residues: CASSYPRQGIYEQSF. The CDR3 region has the DNA TGTGCCAGCAGTTACCCTCGACAGGGGATCTACGAGCAGTCCTTC. The chain uses TRBV6-5 and TRBJ2-7; TRBD1 matches 8 bases. Germline CDR1 reads MNHEY; CDR2 reads SVGAGI. The length of the CDR3 is 15 residues.

The chain is built from TRBV29-1 and TRBJ2-3; the match to TRBD2 covers 11 bases. Unmatched junction bases numbered 10, after V lost 7 bases and J lost 7 bases. The germline V gene has CDR1 SQVTM and CDR2 ANQGSEA. The CDR3 consists of 14 residues. The CDR3 spells CSALTGLAGYTQYF. CDR3 DNA sequence: TGCAGCGCCCTGACAGGACTAGCGGGCTATACGCAGTATTTT.

This clonotype was counted a few times. The chain is built from TRBV7-9 and TRBJ2-1; D could derive from TRBD1 or TRBD2 (5 bases each). This CDR3 is 15 amino acids long. Germline V gene data show CDR1 as SEHNR and CDR2 as FQNEAQ (reference sequence). V lost 1 base and J lost 4, with 11 bases in between. The DNA of the CDR3 is TGTGCCAGCAGCTTAGGCAGGGACCGTTACAATGAGCAGTTCTTC. This sequence encodes CASSLGRDRYNEQFF.

The J gene is TRBJ2-1, the V gene TRBV5-1, with D maybe TRBD2 (7 bases). CDR3 size: 18 residues. Germline V gene lookup returns CDR1 SGHRS and CDR2 YFSETQ. V lost 0 bases and J 0 bases, leaving 16 bases between the germline ends. CDR3 nucleotides: TGCGCCAGCAGCTTGGTAGGGGGGGGGCGAAACTCCTACAATGAGCAGTTCTTC. This codes for CASSLVGGGRNSYNEQFF. The variable domain in full, completed from reference TRBV5-1 and TRBJ2-1, reads KAGVTQTPRYLIKTRGQQVTLSCSPISGHRSVSWYQQTPGQGLQFLFEYFSETQRNKGNFPGRFSGRQFSNSRSEMNVSTLELGDSALYLCASSLVGGGRNSYNEQFFGPGTRLTVL.

This clonotype was found a few times. The gene calls are TRBV20-1 and TRBJ1-1; no clear D gene. CDR3 length equals 12 residues. V was pared by 5 bases and J by 0 bases, with 7 bases between. Germline V gene data show CDR1 as DFQATT and CDR2 as SNEGSKA (reference sequence). DNA of the CDR3: TGCAGTGCTTCTTCGATGAACACTGAAGCTTTCTTT. As protein: CSASSMNTEAFF.